The TCR beta chain under discussion was sequenced for a study of CD4 and CD8 cells across lung adenocarcinoma regions. MiXCR, applied by TCRdb to the PCR reads, yields one record per CDR3 protein. This table has about 3,700 distinct CDR3 sequences, roughly half appearing once. The patients had localized lung adenocarcinoma, a non-small cell subtype. In germline, CDR1 is MNHEY, CDR2 SMNVEV (reference sequence). The CDR3 is 14 residues long. The V and J genes are TRBV27 and TRBJ2-1; 8 bases map to TRBD1. The J call may be in error: the DNA end matches TRBJ2-7 better. This receptor was identified in a female donor with lung adenocarcinoma. The CD4 and CD8 labels of this study may be unreliable. The sample consisted of CD4+ T cells from the margin of a lung tumor. In DNA, the CDR3 is TGTGCCAGCAGTAATACAGGGGGACTCAACGAGCAGTACTTC. Amino acids: CASSNTGGLNEQYF.